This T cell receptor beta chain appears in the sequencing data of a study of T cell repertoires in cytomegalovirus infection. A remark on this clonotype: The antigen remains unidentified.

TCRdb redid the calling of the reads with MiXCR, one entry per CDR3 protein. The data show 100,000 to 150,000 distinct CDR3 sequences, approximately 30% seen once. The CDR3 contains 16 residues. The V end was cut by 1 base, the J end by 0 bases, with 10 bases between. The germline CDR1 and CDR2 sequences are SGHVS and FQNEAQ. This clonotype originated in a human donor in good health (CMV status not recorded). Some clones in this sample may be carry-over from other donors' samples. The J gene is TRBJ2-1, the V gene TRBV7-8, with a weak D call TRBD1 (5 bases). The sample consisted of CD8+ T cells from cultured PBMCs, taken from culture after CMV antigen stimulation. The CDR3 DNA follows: TGTGCCAGCAGCTTAGGTGCTGGGGCCTCCTACAATGAGCAGTTCTTC. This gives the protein CASSLGAGASYNEQFF.